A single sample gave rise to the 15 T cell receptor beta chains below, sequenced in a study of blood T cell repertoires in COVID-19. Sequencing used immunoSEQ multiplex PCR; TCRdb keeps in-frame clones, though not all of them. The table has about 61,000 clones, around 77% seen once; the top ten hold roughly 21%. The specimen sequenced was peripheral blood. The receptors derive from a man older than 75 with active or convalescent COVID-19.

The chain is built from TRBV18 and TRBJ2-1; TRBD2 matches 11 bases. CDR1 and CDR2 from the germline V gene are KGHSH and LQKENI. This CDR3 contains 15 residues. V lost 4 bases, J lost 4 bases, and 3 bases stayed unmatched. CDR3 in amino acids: CASSQLAGVYNEQFF. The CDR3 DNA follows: TGTGCCAGCTCACAACTAGCGGGAGTGTACAATGAGCAGTTCTTC.

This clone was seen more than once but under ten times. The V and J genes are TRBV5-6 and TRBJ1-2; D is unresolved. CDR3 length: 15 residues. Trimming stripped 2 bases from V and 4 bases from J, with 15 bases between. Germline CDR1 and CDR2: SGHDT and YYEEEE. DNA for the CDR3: TGTGCCAGCAGCTTTGGTGTAAGCAATTCCTATGGCTACACCTTC. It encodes CASSFGVSNSYGYTF.

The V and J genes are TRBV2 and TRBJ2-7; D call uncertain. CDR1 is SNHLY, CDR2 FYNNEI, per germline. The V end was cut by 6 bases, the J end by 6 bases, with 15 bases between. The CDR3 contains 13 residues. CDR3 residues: CASSRRATGEQYF. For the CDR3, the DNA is TGTGCCAGCAGCCGACGCGCAACGGGCGAGCAGTACTTC.

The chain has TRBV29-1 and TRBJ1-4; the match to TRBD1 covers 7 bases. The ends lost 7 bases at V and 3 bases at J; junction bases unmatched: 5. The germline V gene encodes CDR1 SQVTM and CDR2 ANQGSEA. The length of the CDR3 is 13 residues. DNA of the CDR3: TGCAGCGGGGGGGACAGATCTAATGAAAAACTGTTTTTT. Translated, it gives CSGGDRSNEKLFF.

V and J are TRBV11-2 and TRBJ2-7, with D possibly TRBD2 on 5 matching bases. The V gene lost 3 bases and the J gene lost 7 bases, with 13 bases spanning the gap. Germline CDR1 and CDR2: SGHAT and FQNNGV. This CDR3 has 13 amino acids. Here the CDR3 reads CASSFNRAGEQYF. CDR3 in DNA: TGTGCCAGCAGCTTCAACCGGGCGGGTGAGCAGTACTTC. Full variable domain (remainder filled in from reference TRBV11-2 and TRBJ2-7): EAGVAQSPRYKIIEKRQSVAFWCNPISGHATLYWYQQILGQGPKLLIQFQNNGVVDDSQLPKDRFSAERLKGVDSTLKIQPAKLEDSAVYLCASSFNRAGEQYFGPGTRLTVT.

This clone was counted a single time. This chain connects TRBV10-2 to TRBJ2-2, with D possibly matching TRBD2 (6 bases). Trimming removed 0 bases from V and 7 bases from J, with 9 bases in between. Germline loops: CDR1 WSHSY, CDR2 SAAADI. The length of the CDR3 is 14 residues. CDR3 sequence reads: CASSESLAVGELFF. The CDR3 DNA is TGCGCCAGCAGTGAGTCACTAGCTGTCGGGGAGCTGTTTTTT.

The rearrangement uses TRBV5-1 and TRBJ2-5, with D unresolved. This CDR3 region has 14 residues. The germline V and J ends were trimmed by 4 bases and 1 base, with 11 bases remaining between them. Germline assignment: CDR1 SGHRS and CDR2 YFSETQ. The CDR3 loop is CASSAQVGQETQYF. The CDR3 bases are TGCGCCAGCAGCGCGCAGGTCGGCCAAGAGACCCAGTACTTC.

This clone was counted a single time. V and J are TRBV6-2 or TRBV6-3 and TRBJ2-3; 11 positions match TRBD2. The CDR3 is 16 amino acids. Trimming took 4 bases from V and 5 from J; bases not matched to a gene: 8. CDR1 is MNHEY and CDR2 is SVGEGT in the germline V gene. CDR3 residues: CASSSGSGRAIDTQYF. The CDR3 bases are TGTGCCAGCAGTTCTGGTAGCGGGAGGGCCATAGATACGCAGTATTTT.

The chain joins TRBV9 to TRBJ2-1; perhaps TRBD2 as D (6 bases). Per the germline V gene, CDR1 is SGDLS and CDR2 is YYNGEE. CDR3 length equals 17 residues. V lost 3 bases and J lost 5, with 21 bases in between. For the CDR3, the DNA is TGTGCCAGCAGCGCGTTCATTCGGGGGAGCGCTGACAATGAGCAGTTCTTC. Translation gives CASSAFIRGSADNEQFF.

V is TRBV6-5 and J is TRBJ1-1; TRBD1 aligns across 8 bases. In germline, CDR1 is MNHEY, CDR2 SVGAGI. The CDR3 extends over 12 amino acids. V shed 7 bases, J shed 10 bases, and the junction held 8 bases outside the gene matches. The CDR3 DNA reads TGTGCCAGCAAAGACAGGGGTATCGGAGCTTTCTTT. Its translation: CASKDRGIGAFF.

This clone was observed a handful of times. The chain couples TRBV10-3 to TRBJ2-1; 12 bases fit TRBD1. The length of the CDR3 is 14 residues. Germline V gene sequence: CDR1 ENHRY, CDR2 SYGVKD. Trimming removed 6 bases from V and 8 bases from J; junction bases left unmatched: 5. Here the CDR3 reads CAIRPGQGADEQFF. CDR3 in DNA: TGTGCCATCAGACCGGGACAGGGGGCGGATGAGCAGTTCTTC.

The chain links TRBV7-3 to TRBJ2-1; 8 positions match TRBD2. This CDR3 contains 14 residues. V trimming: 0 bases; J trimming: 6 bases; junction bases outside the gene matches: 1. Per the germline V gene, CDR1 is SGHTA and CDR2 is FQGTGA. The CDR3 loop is CASSLTAGGNEQFF. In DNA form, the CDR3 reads TGTGCCAGCAGCTTAACGGCGGGGGGCAATGAGCAGTTCTTC.

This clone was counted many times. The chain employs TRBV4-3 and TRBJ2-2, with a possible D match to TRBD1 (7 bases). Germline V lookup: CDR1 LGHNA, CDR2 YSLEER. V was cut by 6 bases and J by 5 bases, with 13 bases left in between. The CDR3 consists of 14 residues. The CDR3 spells CASRTTGRTGELFF. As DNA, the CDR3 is TGCGCCAGCAGAACGACAGGGAGGACCGGGGAGCTGTTTTTT.

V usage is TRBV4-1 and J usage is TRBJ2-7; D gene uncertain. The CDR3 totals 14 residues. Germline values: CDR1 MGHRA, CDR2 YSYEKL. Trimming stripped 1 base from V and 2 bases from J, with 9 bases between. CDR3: CASSQVAGPYEQYF. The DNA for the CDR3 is TGCGCCAGCAGCCAAGTTGCAGGCCCCTACGAGCAGTACTTC.

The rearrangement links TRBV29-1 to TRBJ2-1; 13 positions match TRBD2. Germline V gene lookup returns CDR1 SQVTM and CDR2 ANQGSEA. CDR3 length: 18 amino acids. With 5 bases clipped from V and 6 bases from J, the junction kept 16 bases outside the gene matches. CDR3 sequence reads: CSVQPTLAGGPFLNEQFF. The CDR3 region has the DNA TGCAGCGTTCAGCCGACACTAGCGGGAGGGCCCTTCCTCAATGAGCAGTTCTTC.